These 9 T cell receptor beta chains share one sample of origin, sequenced in a study of blood T cell repertoires in COVID-19. Clones were sequenced by immunoSEQ multiplex PCR, and TCRdb holds only the in-frame ones, with some missing. The sample contains under 450,000 clones, about 90% of which appear only once. Source material: PBMCs or T cells enriched from blood (not recorded which). These receptors all stem from a woman in her 30s who had recovered from COVID-19.

This chain connects TRBV2 to TRBJ2-1, with 7 bases matching TRBD2. CDR3 length equals 16 residues. Losses at the gene ends were 6 bases for V and 4 bases for J; bases not matched to a gene: 12. Germline CDR1 and CDR2: SNHLY and FYNNEI. Written as DNA, the CDR3 is TGTGCCAGCAGGAGGCAAGCGGGACCATCTTACAATGAGCAGTTCTTC. Translated: CASRRQAGPSYNEQFF.

The rearrangement joins TRBV5-1 to TRBJ2-1; 7 positions agree with TRBD2. CDR1 and CDR2 (germline): SGHRS, YFSETQ. With V trimmed by 0 bases and J by 8 bases, 2 bases remained unmatched. This CDR3 region has 13 residues. The DNA for the CDR3 is TGCGCCAGCAGCTTGGAGGGGAGGGATGAGCAGTTCTTC. Protein product: CASSLEGRDEQFF.

The chain uses TRBV3-1 (or the pseudogene TRBV3-2) and TRBJ2-3; D is unresolved. The CDR3 runs 12 residues. In germline, CDR1 is LGHDT, CDR2 YNNKEL (reference sequence). V dropped 3 bases and J dropped 4 bases, with 5 bases sitting between them. CDR3 nucleotides: TGTGCCAGCAGCCAGAGTCCAGATACGCAGTATTTT. Residues: CASSQSPDTQYF.

This rearrangement joins TRBV12-3 or TRBV12-4 to TRBJ2-5, with unresolved D. The length of the CDR3 is 13 residues. V gave up 1 base and J gave up 5 bases, with 8 bases separating them. CDR3 amino acids: CASSLGASETQYF. The CDR3 region has the DNA TGTGCCAGCAGTTTAGGAGCGAGCGAGACCCAGTACTTC.

This clone was counted a single time. J is TRBJ1-3 and V is TRBV29-1; 7 bases fit TRBD1. The CDR3 has 14 amino acids. Germline assignment: CDR1 SQVTM and CDR2 ANQGSEA. With 7 bases clipped from V and 0 bases from J, the junction kept 6 bases outside the gene matches. The CDR3 loop is CSAGTVSSGNTIYF. CDR3 sequence (DNA): TGCAGCGCCGGGACAGTAAGCTCTGGAAACACCATATATTTT.

The rearrangement uses TRBV27 and TRBJ2-7, with TRBD1 identical over 10 bases. CDR1 MNHEY and CDR2 SMNVEV come from the germline V gene (reference sequence). The V and J ends lost 5 bases and 2 bases, in that order; junction bases with no gene match: 6. The CDR3 extends over 15 amino acids. The CDR3 coding sequence is TGTGCCAGCAGTCTGACAGGGGGCTCCACCTACGAGCAGTACTTC. Its protein is CASSLTGGSTYEQYF.

This rearrangement joins TRBV28 to TRBJ2-7, with TRBD2 identical over 14 bases. This CDR3 region has 17 residues. Germline V gene lookup returns CDR1 MDHEN and CDR2 SYDVKM. The V and J ends lost 6 bases and 6 bases, in that order; junction bases with no gene match: 13. Here the CDR3 DNA reads TGTGCCAGCAGCCAACCTCGACTAGCGGGAGGGCCTCTCGAGCAGTACTTC. It is translated as CASSQPRLAGGPLEQYF.

This clone showed up just a few times. The chain is built from TRBV13 and TRBJ1-1, with a tentative D call TRBD1 (6 bases). V lost 1 base and J lost 1, with 16 bases in between. Germline V CDR1 and CDR2: PRHDT, FYEKMQ (reference sequence). The CDR3 spans 17 residues. The DNA for the CDR3 is TGTGCCAGCAGCTTAGCCCATCCGGGACAAGCGAACACTGAAGCTTTCTTT. This gives the protein CASSLAHPGQANTEAFF.

This chain uses TRBV27 with TRBJ2-3; TRBD2 might be the D (5 bases). V was clipped by 7 bases and J by 0 bases, with 14 bases between them. The germline V gene encodes CDR1 MNHEY and CDR2 SMNVEV (reference sequence). The CDR3 runs 15 residues. The CDR3 here is CASNWAGFSTDTQYF. CDR3 nucleotides: TGTGCCAGCAATTGGGCGGGTTTTAGCACAGATACGCAGTATTTT.